One sample yielded the 2 T cell receptor beta chains listed below, sequenced in a study of blood T cell repertoires in COVID-19 (dated by TCRdb to about 2020). Library creation used the immunoSEQ multiplex PCR assay. Held by TCRdb, this immuneACCESS table contains in-frame sequences only and omits some clones. Under half of the omission traces to an unresolved V gene where checked; the cause of the rest is unknown. The sample table holds about 73,000 clones, of which about 86% were seen once. Roughly 5% of the sample goes to the ten largest clones. Input material: peripheral blood. The receptor set was obtained from a man in his forties or fifties with active COVID-19.

This chain links TRBV11-2 with TRBJ2-7; TRBD2 aligns across 12 bases. The germline V gene encodes CDR1 SGHAT and CDR2 FQNNGV. V shed 3 bases and J 2 bases; nucleotides not matched to a gene: 8. This CDR3 comprises 17 residues. The CDR3 region is CASSLGGLAGNTYEQYF. CDR3 in DNA: TGTGCCAGCAGCTTGGGGGGACTAGCGGGTAACACCTACGAGCAGTACTTC.

J is TRBJ2-5 and V is TRBV7-2, with TRBD2 matching over 7 bases. V was pared by 5 bases and J by 7 bases, with 13 bases of the junction left unmatched. Germline V lookup: CDR1 SGHTA, CDR2 FQGNSA. CDR3 length: 15 residues. CDR3 sequence: CASSPSAAGSRTQYF. The CDR3 bases are TGTGCCAGCAGCCCGTCAGCAGCGGGGTCCCGGACCCAGTACTTC.